This TCR beta chain was identified in a study of cytomegalovirus exposure and HLA in healthy donors. Study-wide context: An analysis done earlier identified around 100 million unique TCR beta sequences from 190 million or so T cells. Study observations and caveats: A missense DCLRE1C variant was associated with V- and J-gene trimming of TCR beta chains in a later analysis, and an independent cohort replicated the association. Some TCR beta chains (164 of them) were listed as cytomegalovirus-associated.

In the case of this clone: As yet, its antigen is unknown.

Unmatched junction bases numbered 7, after V lost 6 bases and J lost 3 bases. Per the germline V gene, CDR1 is SNHLY and CDR2 is FYNNEI. This CDR3 region has 15 residues. Use of 60 Vbeta and 13 Jbeta primers characterized the PCR. Repertoires were generated with immunoSEQ multiplex PCR, while TCRdb's copy carries only in-frame clones and drops some. The sample includes roughly 200,000 clones, around 75% seen only once; the top ten take approximately 1.8%. The chain has TRBV2 and TRBJ1-4; TRBD1 matches 7 bases. Sequencing was done on a sample of PBMCs. The clonotype was recovered from a woman aged 25 to 39 in good health and CMV-seronegative. The CDR3 DNA follows: TGTGCCAGCAGAAAAAACAGGGGAGCTAATGAAAAACTGTTTTTT. Protein: CASRKNRGANEKLFF.